The clone carrying this T cell receptor (beta chain) has a handful of counts. Its target is not known. The V and J ends lost 5 bases and 4 bases, in that order; junction bases with no gene match: 9. Germline assignment: CDR1 LNHNV and CDR2 YYDKDF (reference sequence). The CDR3 consists of 17 residues. The data were obtained in a study of OX40 agonist ivuxolimab in advanced cancers. Notes on the study in general: People who partly responded at 0.1-3.0 mg/kg had some of the least clonal expansion seen. In CD8+ T cells, expanded clones were on average more numerous than in CD4+. It was not determined which antigens were specifically recognized by the peripheral T cells that had undergone clonal expansion.

The table came from immunoSEQ multiplex PCR; TCRdb's copy has only in-frame clones and leaves some out. The sample shows 55,000 to 60,000 clones, approximately 80% of them seen only once. This chain links TRBV15 with TRBJ2-5, with 14 bases that match TRBD2. The sequence derives from an adult with an advanced solid tumor such as melanoma, head and neck, liver or kidney cancer. The sequences come from CD4+ or CD8+ T cells sorted from blood, collected in a trial of the OX40 agonist ivuxolimab. The CDR3 bases are TGTGCCACCAGCCCCCGACTAGCGGGGGGGCTGAGAGAGACCCAGTACTTC. This translates into CATSPRLAGGLRETQYF.